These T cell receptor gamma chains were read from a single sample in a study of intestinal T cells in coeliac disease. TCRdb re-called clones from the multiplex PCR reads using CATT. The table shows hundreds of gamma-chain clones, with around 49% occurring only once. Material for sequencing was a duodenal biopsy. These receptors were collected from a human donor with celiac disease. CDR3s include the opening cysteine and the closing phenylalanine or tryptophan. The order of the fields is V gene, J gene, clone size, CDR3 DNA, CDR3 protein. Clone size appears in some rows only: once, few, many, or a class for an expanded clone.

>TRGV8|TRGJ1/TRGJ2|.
TGTGCACTGGGTTATTATAAGAAACTCTTT
CALGYYKKLF
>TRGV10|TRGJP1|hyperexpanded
TGTGCTGCGTGCGATAATACCACTGGTTGGTTCAAGATATTT
CAACDNTTGWFKIF
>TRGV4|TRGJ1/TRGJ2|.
TGTGCCGACCTGGGATGGGATCTGGGCTATAAGAAACTCTTT
CADLGWDLGYKKLF
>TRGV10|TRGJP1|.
TGTGCTGCGTGGGATAAGGGGCTGGGAAAGTGGTGGTTCAAGATATTT
CAAWDKGLGKWWFKIF
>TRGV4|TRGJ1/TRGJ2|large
TGTGCCACCTGGGTAAATCCCGTTCCGAATTATTATAAGAAACTCTTT
CATWVNPVPNYYKKLF
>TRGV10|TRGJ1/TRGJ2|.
TGTGCTGCGTGGGGGAAACATGCCTTATATTATAAGAAACTCTTT
CAAWGKHALYYKKLF
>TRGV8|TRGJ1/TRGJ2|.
TGTGCCACCTGGGAACCGAATTATTATAAGAAACTCTTT
CATWEPNYYKKLF
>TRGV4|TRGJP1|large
TGTGCCACCTGGGATGGGCCCGATCATACCACTGGTTGGTTCAAGATATTT
CATWDGPDHTTGWFKIF
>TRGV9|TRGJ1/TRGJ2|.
TGTGCCTTGTGGGGAGGTGCGGAAATCGTGAATTATTATAAGAAACTCTTT
CALWGGAEIVNYYKKLF
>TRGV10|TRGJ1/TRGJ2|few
TGTGCTGCGTGGGATCAGACCCTGAATTATTATAAGAAACTCTTT
CAAWDQTLNYYKKLF
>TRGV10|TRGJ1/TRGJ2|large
TGTGCTGCGTGGGATTATATTCAGGGCTATAAGAAACTCTTT
CAAWDYIQGYKKLF
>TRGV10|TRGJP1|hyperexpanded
TGTGCTGCGTGGGACCCCTCCACTGGTTGGTTCAAGATATTT
CAAWDPSTGWFKIF
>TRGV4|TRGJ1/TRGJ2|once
TGTGCCACTGGGATGGGGGGGTATTATAAGAAACTCTTT
CATGMGGYYKKLF
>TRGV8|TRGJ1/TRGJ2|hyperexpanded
TGTGCCACCTGGGACTCTGCTTATTATAAGAAACTCTTT
CATWDSAYYKKLF
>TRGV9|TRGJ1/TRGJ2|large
TGTGCCTTGTGGGAGGTGACGAATTATTATAAGAAACTCTTT
CALWEVTNYYKKLF
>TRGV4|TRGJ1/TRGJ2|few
TGTGCCACCTGGGATGGGGGGGGGTATTATAAGAAACTCTTT
CATWDGGGYYKKLF
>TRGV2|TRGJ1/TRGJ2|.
TGTGCCACCTGGGAAACCCCGGTCTATTATAAGAAACTCTTT
CATWETPVYYKKLF
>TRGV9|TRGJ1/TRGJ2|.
TGTGCCTTGTGGGAGTCACAATTATATAAGAAACTCTTT
CALWESQLYKKLF
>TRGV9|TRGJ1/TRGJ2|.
TGTGCCCTTGTGGGAGGTGATTATAAGAAACTCTTT
CALVGGDYKKLF
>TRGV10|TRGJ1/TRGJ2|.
TGTGCTGGCGTGGGATTGAGTTGGGTTATTATAAAGAAACTCTTT
CAGVGLSWVIIKKLF
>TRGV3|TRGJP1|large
TGTGCCACCTGGGACCGAACCACTGGTTGGTTCAAGATATTT
CATWDRTTGWFKIF
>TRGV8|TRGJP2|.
TGTGCCACCTGGGATGAGGGTAGTAGTGATTGGATCAAGACGTTT
CATWDEGSSDWIKTF
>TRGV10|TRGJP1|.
TGTGCTGCGGGGATTCGGTCGGGTTTGGGTTGGTTCAAGATATTT
CAAGIRSGLGWFKIF
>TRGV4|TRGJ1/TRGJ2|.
TGTGCCACCTGGATGGGTCGGGAGAATTATTATAAGAAACTCTTT
CATWMGRENYYKKLF
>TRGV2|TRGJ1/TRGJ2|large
TGTGCCACCTGGGACGGGCGTCGTTATAAGAAACTCTTT
CATWDGRRYKKLF
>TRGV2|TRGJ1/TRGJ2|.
TGTGCCACCTGGGACGGGTCCAGGGTAGTTATAAAGAAACTCTTT
CATWDGSRVVIKKLF
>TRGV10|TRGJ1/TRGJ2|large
TGTGCTGCGTGGGATTCCCCAACTCGGGGGTTTTTTTATTATAAGAAACTCTTT
CAAWDSPTRGFFYYKKLF
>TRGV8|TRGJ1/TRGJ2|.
TGTGCTCCCTATTATTATAAGAAACTCTTT
CAPYYYKKLF
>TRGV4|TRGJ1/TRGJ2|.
TGTGCCACCTGGGATGGGGCAATGGGTTATTATAAGAAACTCTTT
CATWDGAMGYYKKLF
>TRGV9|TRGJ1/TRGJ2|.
TGTGCCTTGTGGGGAGGTTGGACATATTATAAGAAACTCTTT
CALWGGWTYYKKLF
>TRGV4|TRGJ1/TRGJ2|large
TGTGCCACCTGGGTTAGGAATTATTATAAGAAACTCTTT
CATWVRNYYKKLF
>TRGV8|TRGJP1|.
TGTGCCACCTGGCCTATGGGTCACTGGTGGTTCAAGATATTT
CATWPMGHWWFKIF
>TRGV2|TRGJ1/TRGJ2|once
TGTGCCACCTGGGACGGCGTCGTTATAAAGAAACTCTTT
CATWDGVVIKKLF
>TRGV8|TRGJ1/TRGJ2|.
TGTGCACCTGGGATAGGGGGAAAGAAACTCTTT
CAPGIGGKKLF
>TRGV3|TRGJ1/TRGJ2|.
TGTGCCACCTGGGATCAGGAGCTCTATTATAAGAAACTCTTT
CATWDQELYYKKLF
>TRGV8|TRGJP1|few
TGTGCCACCTGGGGATCTAATACCACTGGTTGGTTCAAGATATTT
CATWGSNTTGWFKIF
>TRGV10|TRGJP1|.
TGTGCTGCGTGGGCCACCACTGGTTGGTTCAAGATATTT
CAAWATTGWFKIF
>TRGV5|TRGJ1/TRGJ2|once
TGTGCCACCTGGGAACCCTTACCTAAGAAACTCTTT
CATWEPLPKKLF
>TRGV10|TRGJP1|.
TGTGCTGCGTGGGAAAGGGCCCAAGAGTGCTGGTTCAAGATATTT
CAAWERAQECWFKIF
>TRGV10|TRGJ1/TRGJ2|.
TGTGCTGCGTGGGATTTACGAGGGAAACTCTTT
CAAWDLRGKLF
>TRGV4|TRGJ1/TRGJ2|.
TGTGCCACCTGGGATGTCCCCTATTATAAGAAACTCTTT
CATWDVPYYKKLF
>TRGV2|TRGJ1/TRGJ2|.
TGTGCCACCTGGGAAACCCCGGCTCATTATAAGAAACTCTTT
CATWETPAHYKKLF
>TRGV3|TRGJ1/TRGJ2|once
TGTGCCACCTGGGACACCCTGGGCCAAATTGATTATAAGAAACTCTTT
CATWDTLGQIDYKKLF
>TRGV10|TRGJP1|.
TGTGCTGCGTGGGATGGATTTGGTTGGTTCAAGATATTT
CAAWDGFGWFKIF
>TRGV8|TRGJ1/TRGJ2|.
TGTGCCACTGGGATAGGTAATTATTATAAGAAACTCTTT
CATGIGNYYKKLF
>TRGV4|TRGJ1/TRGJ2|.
TGTGCCACCTGGATGGTCCCCTATTATAAGAAACTCTTT
CATWMVPYYKKLF
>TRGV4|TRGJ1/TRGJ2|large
TGTGCCACCTGGGATGTAATGGGACCACTTCATTATAAGAAACTCTTT
CATWDVMGPLHYKKLF
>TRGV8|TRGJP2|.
TGTGCCACCTGGAATAGGCGGGGGGGAGTGATTGGGATCAAGACGTTT
CATWNRRGGVIGIKTF